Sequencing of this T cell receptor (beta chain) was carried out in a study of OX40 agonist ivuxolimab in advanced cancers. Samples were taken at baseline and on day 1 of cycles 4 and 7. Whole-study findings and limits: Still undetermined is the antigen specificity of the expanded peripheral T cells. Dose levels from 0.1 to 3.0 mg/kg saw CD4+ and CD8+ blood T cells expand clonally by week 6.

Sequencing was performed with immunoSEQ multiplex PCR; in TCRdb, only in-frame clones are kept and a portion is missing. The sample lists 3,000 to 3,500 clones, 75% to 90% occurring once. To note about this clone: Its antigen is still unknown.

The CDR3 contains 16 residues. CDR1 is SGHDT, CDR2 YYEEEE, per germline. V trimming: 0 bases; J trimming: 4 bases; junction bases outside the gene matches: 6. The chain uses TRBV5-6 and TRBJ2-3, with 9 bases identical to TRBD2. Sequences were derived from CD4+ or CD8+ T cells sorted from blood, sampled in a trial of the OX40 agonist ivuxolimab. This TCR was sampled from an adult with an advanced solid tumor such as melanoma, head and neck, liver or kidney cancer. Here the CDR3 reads CASSLGAGGPSDTQYF. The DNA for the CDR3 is TGTGCCAGCAGCTTGGGGGCGGGAGGGCCGTCAGATACGCAGTATTTT.